This passage covers 27 T cell receptor beta chains from one sample sequenced in a study of blood T cell repertoires in COVID-19. The table came from immunoSEQ multiplex PCR; TCRdb's copy has only in-frame clones and leaves some out. This sample has roughly 63,000 clones, with roughly nine tenths found just once. Sample: peripheral blood. These receptors were taken from a man aged 45-65 years with acute or convalescent COVID-19.

The chain is built from TRBV5-4 and TRBJ2-3; TRBD2 might be the D (6 bases). Trimming took 4 bases from V and 0 from J, leaving 15 bases between them. Germline CDR1 SGHNT, CDR2 YYREEE (reference sequence). This CDR3 has 16 amino acids. DNA of the CDR3: TGTGCCAGCAGCCCCGGGGGTTTACAGAGCACAGATACGCAGTATTTT. Translating gives CASSPGGLQSTDTQYF.

The chain is built from TRBV5-1 and TRBJ1-1, with D hard to call. Trimming left V 0 bases short and J 4 bases short, with 7 bases between. The CDR3 runs to 13 residues. From germline, CDR1 is SGHRS and CDR2 YFSETQ. Written as DNA, the CDR3 is TGCGCCAGCAGCTTGGTACTAGGCACTGAAGCTTTCTTT. Protein sequence: CASSLVLGTEAFF. Supplemented by reference TRBV5-1 and TRBJ1-1, the full variable domain reads KAGVTQTPRYLIKTRGQQVTLSCSPISGHRSVSWYQQTPGQGLQFLFEYFSETQRNKGNFPGRFSGRQFSNSRSEMNVSTLELGDSALYLCASSLVLGTEAFFGQGTRLTVV.

In DNA, the CDR3 is TGCGCCAGCACAGGCGACTACAATGAGCAGTTCTTC. Residues: CASTGDYNEQFF. This chain connects TRBV5-1 to TRBJ2-1; no definite D call. CDR3 size: 12 residues. Per germline, CDR1 SGHRS and CDR2 YFSETQ. Trimming took off 6 bases at V and 3 bases at J, with 7 bases between the two ends.

This chain joins TRBV6-5 and TRBJ1-4, with D perhaps TRBD1 (5 bases). Trimming removed 5 bases from V and 0 bases from J, with 7 bases in between. Germline CDR1 and CDR2: MNHEY and SVGAGI. There are 14 residues in the CDR3. CDR3 region: CASSLTATNEKLFF. The CDR3 DNA is TGTGCCAGCAGTCTGACAGCAACTAATGAAAAACTGTTTTTT.

The V call is TRBV7-2, the J call TRBJ2-7, with 9 positions matching TRBD1. Germline CDR1 and CDR2: SGHTA and FQGNSA. Unmatched junction bases numbered 8, after V lost 5 bases and J lost 6 bases. The CDR3 contains 14 residues. The CDR3: CASSPHRGQVEQYV. DNA for the CDR3: TGTGCCAGCAGCCCACACAGGGGGCAGGTCGAGCAGTACGTC.

V gene TRBV10-2 combines with J gene TRBJ1-5, with a weak D call TRBD1 (5 bases). CDR3 length equals 14 residues. Germline V lookup: CDR1 WSHSY, CDR2 SAAADI. Trimming removed 1 base from V and 6 bases from J, with 10 bases in between. CDR3 protein: CASSEFQGSQPQHF. DNA of the CDR3: TGCGCCAGCAGTGAGTTCCAGGGTAGTCAGCCCCAGCATTTT.

The chain uses TRBV12-3 or TRBV12-4 and TRBJ2-1; a weak D match, TRBD1 (5 bases). The germline V and J ends were trimmed by 1 base and 12 bases, with 10 bases remaining between them. This CDR3 region has 12 residues. The CDR3 nucleotides read TGTGCCAGCAGTTTAGGTCAGGGTTGGCAGTTCTTC. As protein: CASSLGQGWQFF.

V usage is TRBV6-5 and J usage is TRBJ2-1; 11 positions match TRBD1. The junction had 8 bases not matched to a gene; V was cut back by 4 bases and J by 9 bases. Germline CDR1 reads MNHEY; CDR2 reads SVGAGI. The CDR3 sequence is 15 residues long. CDR3 sequence: CASSSTGQGAVEQFF. The CDR3 nucleotides read TGTGCCAGCAGTTCCACTGGACAGGGGGCTGTTGAGCAGTTCTTC.

This clone was counted a few times. The chain is built from TRBV6-5 and TRBJ1-2; 8 bases fit TRBD1. Germline V gene lookup returns CDR1 MNHEY and CDR2 SVGAGI. Trimming cost V 8 bases and J 0 bases; bases outside gene matches: 5. This CDR3 has 14 residues. For the CDR3, the DNA is TGTGCCAGCTTCCCGGGACAGGCTAACTATGGCTACACCTTC. Protein: CASFPGQANYGYTF.

V usage is TRBV6-2 or TRBV6-3 and J usage is TRBJ1-1, with D perhaps matching TRBD1 (5 bases). Germline CDR1 MNHEY, CDR2 SVGEGT. Trimming took off 4 bases at V and 0 bases at J, with 18 bases between the two ends. CDR3 length equals 17 residues. The CDR3 loop is CASSSHRTIRVNTEAFF. The CDR3 region has the DNA TGTGCCAGCAGTTCTCACAGGACAATAAGGGTGAACACTGAAGCTTTCTTT.

The chain combines TRBV11-3 with TRBJ2-1; maybe TRBD2 (5 bases). Trimming removed 5 bases at V and 3 bases at J, with 20 bases between. CDR1 and CDR2 (germline): SGHNT, YENEEA. The CDR3 has 17 amino acids. The CDR3 reads CASSHRRTGNFYNEQFF. CDR3 coding DNA: TGTGCCAGCAGCCATAGGCGGACTGGCAACTTCTACAATGAGCAGTTCTTC.

The chain couples TRBV2 to TRBJ1-4; D unclear. The ends were cut back, 7 bases at V and 8 bases at J, with 17 bases in the middle. CDR3 length: 14 amino acids. CDR1 SNHLY and CDR2 FYNNEI come from the germline V gene. CDR3 region: CASKLLGRSEKLFF. DNA for the CDR3: TGTGCCAGCAAATTGCTGGGGAGGTCGGAAAAACTGTTTTTT.

The J gene is TRBJ1-2, the V gene TRBV18; 10 nucleotides agree with TRBD1. The CDR3 spans 17 residues. J gave up 5 bases and V 3 bases, and 12 bases lay outside the gene matches. Germline V gene lookup returns CDR1 KGHSH and CDR2 LQKENI. The CDR3 bases are TGTGCCAGCTCACCGGGACAGGGGAGCCTATATCGGTATGGCTACACCTTC. Residues: CASSPGQGSLYRYGYTF.

A single count supports this clone. This chain links TRBV27 with TRBJ1-1, with TRBD1 identical over 7 bases. The CDR3 runs 13 residues. The trim removed 6 bases at V and 6 bases at J, leaving 7 bases unmatched. Germline CDR1 reads MNHEY; CDR2 reads SMNVEV (reference sequence). DNA of the CDR3: TGTGCCAGCAGCCGGGACAGCACCTCTGAAGCTTTCTTT. Translating gives CASSRDSTSEAFF.

The chain uses TRBV18 and TRBJ1-3; the D gene is possibly TRBD1 (5 bases). V gave up 3 bases and J gave up 0 bases, with 15 bases separating them. The CDR3 sequence is 17 residues long. Looked up from germline, CDR1 is KGHSH and CDR2 is LQKENI. CDR3 in amino acids: CASSPPGLPFSGNTIYF. The CDR3, as DNA: TGTGCCAGCTCACCGCCGGGACTACCGTTCTCTGGAAACACCATATATTTT.

This clone was seen a single time. CDR3 in DNA: TGTGCCACCCTACTAGCGTCCCCTATAAACACCGGGGAGCTGTTTTTT. Its protein product is CATLLASPINTGELFF. The rearrangement joins TRBV7-9 to TRBJ2-2; 7 bases fit TRBD2. This CDR3 is built from 16 residues. With V trimmed by 10 bases and J by 2 bases, 13 bases remained unmatched. CDR1 is SEHNR and CDR2 is FQNEAQ in the germline V gene (reference sequence). Based on the CDR3 plus reference TRBV7-9 and TRBJ2-2, the full variable domain is DTGVSQNPRHKITKRGQNVTFRCDPISEHNRLYWYRQTLGQGPEFLTYFQNEAQLEKSRLLSDRFSAERPKGSFSTLEIQRTEQGDSAMYLCATLLASPINTGELFFGEGSRLTVL.

V gene TRBV5-1 combines with J gene TRBJ1-1; 11 nucleotides agree with TRBD1. This CDR3 spans 14 amino acids. Germline-derived CDR1 and CDR2 are SGHRS and YFSETQ. Trimming cost V 3 bases and J 7 bases; bases outside gene matches: 5. CDR3 loop: CASSWGQGDNEAFF. The CDR3 DNA reads TGCGCCAGCAGCTGGGGACAGGGGGATAATGAAGCTTTCTTT.

The table lists this clone with a few counts. The chain uses TRBV10-2 and TRBJ2-3; no reliable D call. Trimming removed 5 bases from V and 2 bases from J, with 8 bases in between. CDR1 is WSHSY and CDR2 is SAAADI in the germline V gene. The CDR3 totals 13 residues. CDR3 in DNA: TGCGCCAGCAGTAAGCCCCCCACAGATACGCAGTATTTT. It is translated as CASSKPPTDTQYF.

The chain combines TRBV19 with TRBJ1-5; the match to TRBD1 covers 7 bases. The CDR3 is 16 amino acids. Germline assignment: CDR1 LNHDA and CDR2 SQIVND (reference sequence). V was pared by 5 bases and J by 9 bases, with 16 bases of the junction left unmatched. In DNA form, the CDR3 reads TGTGCCAGTAGTCTCGCTCGACAGGGCGGCGAGGCGCCCCAGCATTTT. Protein sequence: CASSLARQGGEAPQHF.

The J gene is TRBJ2-2, the V gene TRBV18; 8 nucleotides align to TRBD1. After removal of 4 bases from V and 6 bases from J, the junction contained 4 bases not matched to a gene. Per germline, CDR1 KGHSH and CDR2 LQKENI. There are 14 residues in the CDR3. The DNA of the CDR3 is TGTGCCAGCTCACAGACAGGGGAAGCCGGGGAGCTGTTTTTT. It codes for CASSQTGEAGELFF.

The V call is TRBV3-1 (or the pseudogene TRBV3-2), the J call TRBJ2-5; D remains unclear. CDR1 is LGHDT, CDR2 YNNKEL, per germline (reference sequence). Trimming shortened V by 4 bases and J by 1 base, and 10 bases separated the two germline ends. The CDR3 runs 14 residues. The chain's CDR3 is CASSPNYRQETQYF. In DNA form, the CDR3 reads TGTGCCAGCAGCCCCAACTACCGCCAAGAGACCCAGTACTTC.

The chain is built from TRBV19 and TRBJ1-5; weak D call: TRBD1 (6 bases). V was shortened by 5 bases and J by 0 bases, with 20 bases between the two germline ends. This CDR3 region has 18 residues. The germline CDR1 and CDR2 sequences are LNHDA and SQIVND (reference sequence). The CDR3: CASSPSGQSLTSNQPQHF. The CDR3 region has the DNA TGTGCCAGTAGTCCCTCCGGACAGAGTCTAACTAGCAATCAGCCCCAGCATTTT.

V gene TRBV11-2 combines with J gene TRBJ1-6; maybe TRBD1 (5 bases). The germline gives CDR1 SGHAT, CDR2 FQNNGV. The V gene lost 4 bases and the J gene lost 7 bases, with 14 bases spanning the gap. The CDR3 length is 15 residues. CDR3 sequence reads: CASSWGVGPNSPLHF. Written as DNA, the CDR3 is TGTGCCAGCAGCTGGGGGGTCGGACCGAATTCACCCCTCCACTTT.

Turning to this clone: The junction shows a germline mismatch at one end, possibly a read error. The chain is built from TRBV3-1 (or the pseudogene TRBV3-2) and TRBJ1-1; D remains ambiguous. This CDR3 region has 12 residues. Germline CDR1 reads LGHDT; CDR2 reads YNNKEL (reference sequence). CDR3 nucleotide sequence: TGTGCCAGCGGCCAACCTAACACTGAAGCTTTCTTT. Amino acids: CASGQPNTEAFF.

CDR3 coding DNA: TGTGCCAGCAGCTTAGGCGGGGGGGATCAGCCCCAGCATTTT. This codes for CASSLGGGDQPQHF. The chain uses TRBV13 and TRBJ1-5, with D perhaps TRBD1 (5 bases). The CDR3 covers 14 residues. Germline CDR1 PRHDT, CDR2 FYEKMQ (reference sequence). V shed 0 bases and J shed 5 bases, with 8 bases lying between them.

This chain links TRBV11-2 with TRBJ2-2; 7 bases are a match to TRBD2. There are 16 residues in the CDR3. J was trimmed by 7 bases and V by 5 bases; bases with no gene match: 13. CDR1 is SGHAT and CDR2 is FQNNGV in the germline V gene. The CDR3 nucleotides are TGTGCCAGCAGCCCACGGCGGGAGAGGATTGGCGGGGAGCTGTTTTTT. Its translation is CASSPRRERIGGELFF. The full variable domain, rest sourced from reference TRBV11-2 and TRBJ2-2, is EAGVAQSPRYKIIEKRQSVAFWCNPISGHATLYWYQQILGQGPKLLIQFQNNGVVDDSQLPKDRFSAERLKGVDSTLKIQPAKLEDSAVYLCASSPRRERIGGELFFGEGSRLTVL.

The chain recombines TRBV9 with TRBJ2-7, with a weak D call TRBD2 (6 bases). Germline V gene lookup returns CDR1 SGDLS and CDR2 YYNGEE. V lost 0 bases, J lost 4 bases, and 17 bases lay in between. CDR3 length equals 16 residues. CDR3 loop: CASSVDGGATAYEQYF. The CDR3 DNA is TGTGCCAGCAGCGTAGACGGAGGGGCGACAGCGTACGAGCAGTACTTC.